This TCR beta chain was identified in a study of T cell repertoires in cytomegalovirus infection. Study summary: Well-studied HLA-B-restricted CMV epitopes were used in the study alongside recently identified HLA-C-restricted ones. Public TCR beta signature analysis indicated the presence of both CMV infection and matching HLA type. Study-wide results and caveats: HLA-C-restricted CMV-specific TCR beta clonotypes were dominant in the ex vivo response. Adding up the frequency of public TCR beta families identified people who carried CMV plus the relevant HLA.

TCRdb re-called the reads with MiXCR, one entry per CDR3 protein. The sample gives some 110,000 distinct CDR3 sequences, roughly a third of which show up once; approximately 59% is in the top ten. In the case of this clonotype: What it recognizes is unknown.

The V and J ends lost 6 bases and 8 bases, in that order; junction bases with no gene match: 10. This CDR3 is 14 amino acids long. Germline CDR1 MDHEN, CDR2 SYDVKM. This receptor was taken from a human donor in good health (CMV status not recorded). Some clones in this sample may be carry-over from other donors' samples. This rearrangement joins TRBV28 to TRBJ1-2, with 9 bases matching TRBD1. Material: CD8+ T cells from cultured PBMCs, obtained from culture after CMV antigen stimulation. CDR3 nucleotides: TGTGCCAGCAGAACAACAGGGGGCGGTGAAGGCTACACCTTC. Translating gives CASRTTGGGEGYTF.